One and the same sample provided the 11 T cell receptor beta chains below, sequenced in a study of blood T cell repertoires in COVID-19. Sequenced by immunoSEQ multiplex PCR; TCRdb stores in-frame clones only, minus some. This sample has fewer than 250,000 clones; 87% occur once, and the top ten carry roughly 2.6%. The sample taken for sequencing was PBMCs or T cells enriched from blood (not recorded which). These receptors originate from a woman aged 25 to 39 with acute COVID-19.

The chain joins TRBV6-5 to TRBJ2-3, with 8 nucleotides matching TRBD2. CDR3 length: 15 residues. With V trimmed by 8 bases and J by 3 bases, 10 bases remained unmatched. Germline CDR1 MNHEY, CDR2 SVGAGI. The CDR3 DNA reads as TGTGCCAGCCGAGATACGGGGGGGCGGACAGATACGCAGTATTTT. Translating gives CASRDTGGRTDTQYF.

The chain combines TRBV6-4 with TRBJ2-1; 14 bases fit TRBD2. The germline gives CDR1 MRHNA, CDR2 SNTAGT. This CDR3 has 16 amino acids. V dropped 5 bases and J dropped 6; count of bases not matched to a gene: 6. CDR3 residues: CASSPTGTSGGNEQFF. Here the CDR3 DNA reads TGTGCCAGCAGTCCAACCGGGACTAGCGGGGGCAATGAGCAGTTCTTC.

This clone was seen once. This chain joins TRBV7-2 and TRBJ2-5; possible D gene TRBD2, 6 bases. The V gene's germline CDR1 is SGHTA and CDR2 FQGNSA. The V and J ends lost 3 bases and 4 bases respectively, with 9 bases between them. The CDR3 runs 13 residues. CDR3: CASSFREVETQYF. CDR3 nucleotide sequence: TGTGCCAGCAGCTTTAGGGAGGTAGAGACCCAGTACTTC.

V is TRBV7-9 and J is TRBJ1-2; D is unresolved. Trimming left V 2 bases short and J 3 bases short, with 13 bases between. The CDR3 is 15 amino acids. Germline-derived CDR1 and CDR2 are SEHNR and FQNEAQ (reference sequence). The DNA for the CDR3 is TGTGCCAGCAGCTTAACCCGGGAACCCGACTATGGCTACACCTTC. It encodes CASSLTREPDYGYTF.

This rearrangement joins TRBV11-2 to TRBJ1-2; 7 bases are shared with TRBD1. V trimming: 3 bases; J trimming: 7 bases; junction bases outside the gene matches: 11. The CDR3 consists of 15 residues. The germline gives CDR1 SGHAT, CDR2 FQNNGV. The CDR3 DNA reads as TGTGCCAGCAGCTTGGAAAGGGACAGTCTGGTTGGCTACACCTTC. It yields the protein CASSLERDSLVGYTF.

This clone was counted a few times. This rearrangement joins TRBV4-2 to TRBJ2-7, with D possibly matching TRBD1 (5 bases). The CDR3 runs 15 residues. The germline CDR1 and CDR2 sequences are LGHNA and YNFKEQ. The V and J ends lost 1 base and 5 bases respectively, with 15 bases between them. The chain's CDR3 is CASSQVAQGRHEQYF. The CDR3 DNA reads TGTGCCAGCAGCCAAGTGGCGCAGGGTAGGCACGAGCAGTACTTC.

The chain is built from TRBV13 and TRBJ2-2, with a weak D call TRBD2 (6 bases). This CDR3 comprises 16 residues. Germline lookup yields CDR1 PRHDT and CDR2 FYEKMQ (reference sequence). V lost 0 bases and J 2 bases, leaving 10 bases between the germline ends. CDR3 protein: CASSLGRGGNTGELFF. In nucleotides, the CDR3 is TGTGCCAGCAGCTTAGGAAGGGGAGGAAACACCGGGGAGCTGTTTTTT.

J is TRBJ2-5 and V is TRBV7-2; no clear D. With 3 bases removed from V and 5 bases from J, the gap between germline ends came to 10 bases. The germline V gene has CDR1 SGHTA and CDR2 FQGNSA. The CDR3 contains 13 residues. The CDR3 sequence is CASSFAKMETQYF. The CDR3 DNA is TGTGCCAGCAGCTTTGCGAAAATGGAGACCCAGTACTTC.

This clone was picked up a small number of times. V and J are TRBV5-1 and TRBJ1-6, with 8 positions matching TRBD1. The CDR3 sequence is 15 residues long. Germline V CDR1 and CDR2: SGHRS, YFSETQ. J gave up 10 bases and V 4 bases, and 10 bases lay outside the gene matches. This CDR3 is CASSLERDRTSPLHF. The CDR3 DNA reads TGCGCCAGCAGCCTAGAGCGGGACAGGACCTCACCCCTCCACTTT.

This chain connects TRBV19 to TRBJ2-5, with 12 nucleotides matching TRBD2. Per germline, CDR1 LNHDA and CDR2 SQIVND (reference sequence). The CDR3 consists of 19 residues. The V segment lost 1 base and the J segment 0 bases; nucleotides outside the gene matches: 9. The DNA for the CDR3 is TGTGCCAGTAGTATAGTCTATGGGACTAGCGGGTCGTACCAAGAGACCCAGTACTTC. Its protein product is CASSIVYGTSGSYQETQYF.

CDR3 residues: CASSLWSSQETQYF. CDR3 DNA sequence: TGTGCCAGCAGTTTATGGTCCAGTCAAGAGACCCAGTACTTC. This sequence joins TRBV28 and TRBJ2-5; no definite D call. The CDR3 has 14 residues. The ends were cut back, 0 bases at V and 2 bases at J, with 7 bases in the middle. Germline-derived CDR1 and CDR2 are MDHEN and SYDVKM.